What follows are 5 T cell receptor beta chains derived from one specimen sequenced in a study of blood T cell repertoires in COVID-19. Some clones are missing from TCRdb's copy, which holds only in-frame ones; the method was immunoSEQ multiplex PCR. The data contain about 360,000 clones, about 86% of them singletons. The sample was peripheral blood. These receptors were taken from a woman between 55 and 75 years old with COVID-19, enrolled during active disease.

This sequence joins TRBV9 and TRBJ1-6, with D maybe TRBD1 (6 bases). Germline V CDR1 and CDR2: SGDLS, YYNGEE. Trimming stripped 3 bases from V and 6 bases from J, with 7 bases between. CDR3 length: 13 amino acids. The CDR3 sequence: CASSGQANSPLHF. The CDR3 bases are TGTGCCAGCAGCGGACAGGCTAATTCACCCCTCCACTTT.

This chain connects TRBV5-5 to TRBJ1-1, with no clear D. Trimming pared 0 bases from V and 11 bases from J, leaving 20 bases between. CDR1 is SGHKS, CDR2 YYEKEE, per germline (reference sequence). The CDR3 runs to 15 residues. The CDR3 reads CASSLGSGSAAGAFF. In DNA, the CDR3 is TGTGCCAGCAGCTTGGGATCCGGGTCCGCGGCGGGTGCTTTCTTT.

V gene TRBV6-5 combines with J gene TRBJ1-1, with D unresolved. There are 11 residues in the CDR3. Germline loops: CDR1 MNHEY, CDR2 SVGAGI. Trimming pared 4 bases from V and 7 bases from J, leaving 7 bases between. The CDR3 nucleotides are TGTGCCAGCAGTTTTCGCAGTGAAGCTTTCTTT. Amino acid sequence: CASSFRSEAFF.

This clone has only a few counts. This same CDR3 is encoded by further DNA sequences in the sample. The chain has TRBV9 and TRBJ2-1; TRBD2 matches at 7 bases. The CDR3 totals 15 residues. V shed 0 bases, J shed 4 bases, and the junction held 4 bases outside the gene matches. Germline V gives CDR1 SGDLS, CDR2 YYNGEE. CDR3 residues: CASSVEAGVYNEQFF. The DNA of the CDR3 is TGTGCCAGCAGCGTAGAGGCGGGGGTATACAATGAGCAGTTCTTC.

The chain carries TRBV3-1 (or the pseudogene TRBV3-2) and TRBJ1-3, with 8 positions matching TRBD1. The CDR3 is made up of 16 amino acids. The germline gives CDR1 LGHDT, CDR2 YNNKEL (reference sequence). J was trimmed by 3 bases and V by 4 bases; bases with no gene match: 8. CDR3 in amino acids: CASSRPRGLGGNTIYF. In DNA, the CDR3 is TGTGCCAGCAGCCGCCCCAGGGGGCTCGGTGGAAACACCATATATTTT.